A selection of T cell receptor beta chains follows, all from one sample in a study of shared clonotypes between healthy human individuals. The protocol was immunoSEQ multiplex PCR, while the TCRdb copy is restricted to in-frame clones and leaves out a portion. This table has 1 million to 1.2 million clones, about 72% appearing once. Specimen: memory CD4+ T cells from PBMCs. Receptors were obtained from a man between 18 and 29 years old in good health. Some clones in this sample may be carry-over from other donors' samples. CDR3s include the opening cysteine and the closing phenylalanine or tryptophan. The D gene is left open where the match is weak. Clone size, where shown, is once, few, many, or a class for clones that have expanded.

j_call: TRBJ1-1; d_call: NA; v_call: TRBV7-9; clone_size: NA; cdr3_aa: CASSFGGMNTEAFF; cdr3_nt: TGTGCCAGCAGCTTTGGGGGAATGAACACTGAAGCTTTCTTT
j_call: TRBJ2-7; d_call: NA; v_call: TRBV19; clone_size: NA; cdr3_aa: CASSYNLQSYEQYF; cdr3_nt: TGTGCCAGTAGCTATAATCTGCAATCCTACGAGCAGTACTTC
j_call: TRBJ2-3; d_call: NA; v_call: TRBV12-5; clone_size: NA; cdr3_aa: CARISRAGPYDTQYF; cdr3_nt: TGTGCTAGAATTTCAAGGGCGGGGCCCTATGATACGCAGTATTTT
j_call: TRBJ1-2; d_call: NA; v_call: TRBV18; clone_size: NA; cdr3_aa: CASSPPDRGINYGYTF; cdr3_nt: TGTGCCAGCTCACCACCGGATAGGGGGATTAACTATGGCTACACCTTC
j_call: TRBJ1-3; d_call: NA; v_call: TRBV7-2; clone_size: NA; cdr3_aa: CASTPSGGFWTGNTIYF; cdr3_nt: TGTGCCAGCACCCCCTCGGGAGGGTTTTGGACGGGAAACACCATATATTTT
j_call: TRBJ1-5; d_call: NA; v_call: TRBV4-1; clone_size: NA; cdr3_aa: CASSQGRGERQPQHF; cdr3_nt: TGCGCCAGCAGCCAAGGTAGGGGGGAGAGGCAGCCCCAGCATTTT
j_call: TRBJ1-2; d_call: NA; v_call: TRBV6-5; clone_size: NA; cdr3_aa: CASSYEDGFFYGYTF; cdr3_nt: TGTGCCAGCAGTTACGAGGACGGCTTCTTCTATGGCTACACCTTC
j_call: TRBJ2-1; d_call: NA; v_call: TRBV28; clone_size: NA; cdr3_aa: CASSSRNSLSYNEQFF; cdr3_nt: TGTGCCAGCAGTTCTAGAAACAGCCTATCCTACAATGAGCAGTTCTTC
j_call: TRBJ2-2; d_call: NA; v_call: TRBV7-8; clone_size: NA; cdr3_aa: CASSPRGANTGELFF; cdr3_nt: TGTGCCAGCAGCCCCCGAGGGGCGAACACCGGGGAGCTGTTTTTT
j_call: TRBJ1-1; d_call: NA; v_call: TRBV11-3; clone_size: NA; cdr3_aa: CASSSTGTGKLAEAFF; cdr3_nt: TGTGCCAGCAGCTCGACCGGAACAGGGAAATTGGCTGAAGCTTTCTTT
j_call: TRBJ1-6; d_call: NA; v_call: TRBV14; clone_size: NA; cdr3_aa: CASSRMRGGIDSPLHF; cdr3_nt: TGTGCCAGCAGCCGAATGAGGGGGGGCATCGATTCACCCCTCCACTTT
j_call: TRBJ2-7; d_call: TRBD2; v_call: TRBV5-1; clone_size: NA; cdr3_aa: CASSMGLAGGGEEQYF; cdr3_nt: TGCGCCAGCAGCATGGGACTAGCGGGAGGAGGAGAAGAGCAGTACTTC
j_call: TRBJ2-1; d_call: NA; v_call: TRBV19; clone_size: NA; cdr3_aa: CASSTLSGAYNEQFF; cdr3_nt: TGTGCCAGTAGCACATTGAGCGGAGCCTACAATGAGCAGTTCTTC
j_call: TRBJ1-1; d_call: NA; v_call: TRBV2; clone_size: NA; cdr3_aa: CASSDSGRGNTEAFF; cdr3_nt: TGTGCCAGCAGTGATTCGGGGCGGGGGAACACTGAAGCTTTCTTT
j_call: TRBJ2-6; d_call: NA; v_call: TRBV7-9; clone_size: NA; cdr3_aa: CASTHKATGRANVLTF; cdr3_nt: TGTGCCAGCACCCACAAAGCTACTGGGAGGGCCAACGTCCTGACTTTC
j_call: TRBJ2-3; d_call: NA; v_call: TRBV5-4; clone_size: NA; cdr3_aa: CASSPGLGGRTDTQYF; cdr3_nt: TGTGCCAGCAGCCCGGGGCTAGGGGGACGCACAGATACGCAGTATTTT
j_call: TRBJ2-7; d_call: NA; v_call: TRBV7-9; clone_size: NA; cdr3_aa: CASSLQGYTYEQYF; cdr3_nt: TGTGCCAGCAGCTTACAGGGGTATACCTACGAGCAGTACTTC
j_call: TRBJ1-1; d_call: NA; v_call: TRBV6-1; clone_size: NA; cdr3_aa: CASTQQAIYTEAFF; cdr3_nt: TGTGCCAGCACTCAACAGGCGATCTACACTGAAGCTTTCTTT
j_call: TRBJ1-2; d_call: TRBD1; v_call: TRBV9; clone_size: NA; cdr3_aa: CASSASGGYGYTF; cdr3_nt: TGTGCCAGCAGCGCATCAGGGGGCTATGGCTACACCTTC
j_call: TRBJ1-2; d_call: NA; v_call: TRBV6-5; clone_size: NA; cdr3_aa: CASSAEWGDYGYTF; cdr3_nt: TGTGCCAGCAGTGCCGAGTGGGGGGACTATGGCTACACCTTC
j_call: TRBJ1-2; d_call: TRBD1; v_call: TRBV18; clone_size: many; cdr3_aa: CASSPVDRGGGYTF; cdr3_nt: TGTGCCAGCTCACCGGTGGACAGGGGCGGGGGCTACACCTTC
j_call: TRBJ2-7; d_call: NA; v_call: TRBV30; clone_size: once; cdr3_aa: CAWGSYEQYF; cdr3_nt: TGTGCCTGGGGCTCTTACGAGCAGTACTTC
j_call: TRBJ2-5; d_call: NA; v_call: TRBV30; clone_size: NA; cdr3_aa: CAWSVHGETQYF; cdr3_nt: TGTGCCTGGAGTGTACACGGGGAGACCCAGTACTTC
j_call: TRBJ2-1; d_call: TRBD2; v_call: TRBV6-4; clone_size: NA; cdr3_aa: CASSGREDGYNEQFF; cdr3_nt: TGTGCCAGCAGTGGGCGGGAGGATGGTTACAATGAGCAGTTCTTC
j_call: TRBJ1-2; d_call: NA; v_call: TRBV6-1; clone_size: once; cdr3_aa: CASSTFDTGGYTF; cdr3_nt: TGTGCCAGCAGTACTTTTGACACTGGAGGCTACACCTTC
j_call: TRBJ2-2; d_call: NA; v_call: TRBV2; clone_size: NA; cdr3_aa: CASPKGPNTGELFF; cdr3_nt: TGTGCCAGCCCGAAGGGACCGAACACCGGGGAGCTGTTTTTT
j_call: TRBJ2-7; d_call: TRBD2; v_call: TRBV5-1; clone_size: NA; cdr3_aa: CASSPGGVQGLLGEQYF; cdr3_nt: TGCGCCAGCAGCCCGGGAGGGGTCCAGGGGCTGCTGGGCGAGCAGTACTTC
j_call: TRBJ1-1; d_call: NA; v_call: TRBV18; clone_size: NA; cdr3_aa: CASSPAVNTEAFF; cdr3_nt: TGTGCCAGCTCACCAGCAGTGAACACTGAAGCTTTCTTT
j_call: TRBJ1-2; d_call: NA; v_call: TRBV7-3; clone_size: NA; cdr3_aa: CASSLNPGSNYGYTF; cdr3_nt: TGTGCCAGCAGCTTAAATCCGGGGTCTAACTATGGCTACACCTTC
j_call: TRBJ2-1; d_call: NA; v_call: TRBV4-2; clone_size: NA; cdr3_aa: CASSLAVVNEQFF; cdr3_nt: TGTGCCAGCAGCCTAGCCGTGGTCAATGAGCAGTTCTTC
j_call: TRBJ1-3; d_call: NA; v_call: TRBV5-1; clone_size: NA; cdr3_aa: CASGPQGPSSSGNTIYF; cdr3_nt: TGCGCCAGCGGCCCCCAAGGGCCGTCGAGCTCTGGAAACACCATATATTTT
j_call: TRBJ2-3; d_call: NA; v_call: TRBV9; clone_size: NA; cdr3_aa: CASSVFPSTDTQYF; cdr3_nt: TGTGCCAGCAGCGTGTTCCCTAGCACAGATACGCAGTATTTT
j_call: TRBJ1-5; d_call: NA; v_call: TRBV4-1; clone_size: NA; cdr3_aa: CASSQVPLRDPGYNQPQHF; cdr3_nt: TGCGCCAGCAGCCAAGTACCTCTCCGGGATCCGGGCTACAATCAGCCCCAGCATTTT
j_call: TRBJ1-5; d_call: NA; v_call: TRBV28; clone_size: once; cdr3_aa: CASSLGRHPHQPQHF; cdr3_nt: TGTGCCAGCAGTTTAGGACGTCACCCCCATCAGCCCCAGCATTTT
j_call: TRBJ2-7; d_call: TRBD1; v_call: TRBV6-1; clone_size: many; cdr3_aa: CASTRGQGYEQYF; cdr3_nt: TGTGCCAGCACTCGCGGACAGGGTTACGAGCAGTACTTC
j_call: TRBJ2-7; d_call: TRBD2; v_call: TRBV7-9; clone_size: few; cdr3_aa: CASSLSGGIIFYEQYF; cdr3_nt: TGTGCCAGCAGCTTATCGGGGGGAATAATATTCTACGAGCAGTACTTC
j_call: TRBJ1-1; d_call: NA; v_call: TRBV2; clone_size: NA; cdr3_aa: CASSTTGMNTEAFF; cdr3_nt: TGTGCCAGCAGTACCACAGGGATGAACACTGAAGCTTTCTTT
j_call: TRBJ2-6; d_call: NA; v_call: TRBV5-1; clone_size: once; cdr3_aa: CASSPARSSGANVLTF; cdr3_nt: TGCGCCAGCAGCCCGGCCCGATCCTCTGGGGCCAACGTCCTGACTTTC
j_call: TRBJ2-3; d_call: NA; v_call: TRBV28; clone_size: NA; cdr3_aa: CASSLSRVSDTQYF; cdr3_nt: TGTGCCAGCAGTTTATCCCGGGTTTCGGATACGCAGTATTTT
j_call: TRBJ2-3; d_call: TRBD2; v_call: TRBV4-2; clone_size: many; cdr3_aa: CASSQDGTSGRDTQYF; cdr3_nt: TGTGCCAGCAGCCAAGATGGGACTAGCGGGAGGGATACGCAGTATTTT
j_call: TRBJ1-5; d_call: NA; v_call: TRBV5-1; clone_size: many; cdr3_aa: CASSLTADQPQHF; cdr3_nt: TGCGCCAGCAGCTTAACGGCGGATCAGCCCCAGCATTTT
j_call: TRBJ1-1; d_call: NA; v_call: TRBV19; clone_size: NA; cdr3_aa: CASSTDRNMNTEAFF; cdr3_nt: TGTGCCAGTAGTACCGACAGAAACATGAACACTGAAGCTTTCTTT
j_call: TRBJ1-1; d_call: NA; v_call: TRBV9; clone_size: few; cdr3_aa: CASSAGPNLSHAFF; cdr3_nt: TGTGCCAGCAGCGCAGGCCCCAATCTCTCCCATGCTTTCTTT
j_call: TRBJ2-2; d_call: NA; v_call: TRBV2; clone_size: once; cdr3_aa: CASSLLGPRNTGELFF; cdr3_nt: TGTGCCAGCAGTCTCTTGGGGCCGAGGAACACCGGGGAGCTGTTTTTT
j_call: TRBJ2-3; d_call: NA; v_call: TRBV5-1; clone_size: NA; cdr3_aa: CASKDRTGGTDTQYF; cdr3_nt: TGCGCCAGCAAAGACCGTACCGGAGGCACAGATACGCAGTATTTT
j_call: TRBJ1-4; d_call: NA; v_call: TRBV2; clone_size: NA; cdr3_aa: CASSDRGQSEEKLFF; cdr3_nt: TGTGCCAGCAGCGACCGGGGTCAGAGTGAAGAAAAACTGTTTTTT
j_call: TRBJ1-1; d_call: NA; v_call: TRBV4-3; clone_size: once; cdr3_aa: CASSQDTDGFKAFF; cdr3_nt: TGCGCCAGCAGCCAAGATACCGACGGATTTAAAGCTTTCTTT
j_call: TRBJ2-3; d_call: NA; v_call: TRBV7-9; clone_size: NA; cdr3_aa: CASSLGVSTDTQYF; cdr3_nt: TGTGCCAGCAGCTTAGGGGTTTCCACAGATACGCAGTATTTT
j_call: TRBJ1-4; d_call: NA; v_call: TRBV28; clone_size: NA; cdr3_aa: CASSSDFTEATNEKLFF; cdr3_nt: TGTGCCAGCAGTTCCGACTTCACTGAAGCAACTAATGAAAAACTGTTTTTT
j_call: TRBJ2-1; d_call: TRBD2; v_call: TRBV18; clone_size: NA; cdr3_aa: CASSFTSGSRSDNEQFF; cdr3_nt: TGTGCCAGCTCCTTTACTAGCGGGAGTCGAAGTGACAATGAGCAGTTCTTC
j_call: TRBJ2-2; d_call: NA; v_call: TRBV30; clone_size: NA; cdr3_aa: CAWTNRDAGELFF; cdr3_nt: TGTGCCTGGACTAACAGGGACGCCGGGGAGCTGTTTTTT
j_call: TRBJ1-1; d_call: NA; v_call: TRBV5-1; clone_size: NA; cdr3_aa: CASSLDYVGSTEAFF; cdr3_nt: TGCGCCAGCAGCTTGGATTACGTAGGGTCCACTGAAGCTTTCTTT
j_call: TRBJ1-1; d_call: NA; v_call: TRBV30; clone_size: NA; cdr3_aa: CAWRDSLWTEAFF; cdr3_nt: TGTGCCTGGAGGGACAGTCTCTGGACTGAAGCTTTCTTT
j_call: TRBJ2-7; d_call: TRBD2; v_call: TRBV9; clone_size: NA; cdr3_aa: CASSAGTSVTHEQYF; cdr3_nt: TGTGCCAGCAGCGCGGGGACTAGCGTCACTCACGAGCAGTACTTC